The rows below give T cell receptor beta chains drawn from one sample of a study of neoadjuvant anti-PD-1 for oral cavity cancer. TCRdb's copy holds only in-frame clones and misses some; the assay was immunoSEQ multiplex PCR. The sample yields around 12,000 clones, about 62% seen once. The source material was PBMCs, sampled before nivolumab (anti-PD-1) treatment. The receptors stem from a person between 40 and 80 years old with oral cavity squamous cell carcinoma. The CDR3 runs from the conserved cysteine through the conserved F or W. D genes are given only for firm matches. Rows give clone size only sometimes, using once, few, many, or a class for an expanded clone.

CDR3 DNA: TGTGCCAGCAGTGACGGCAGGGAGAATGAGCAGTTCTTC; CDR3 protein: CASSDGRENEQFF; CDR3 length: 13; clone size: NA; J gene: TRBJ2-1; D gene: NA; V gene: TRBV2
CDR3 DNA: TGTGCCAGCAGCTTGGGCACCCGGGCAAGCGGTTCACCCCTCCACTTT; CDR3 protein: CASSLGTRASGSPLHF; CDR3 length: 16; clone size: NA; J gene: TRBJ1-6; D gene: NA; V gene: TRBV5-8
CDR3 DNA: TGTGCCTGGACTCCTCCTCCGGGACAGGGAAACTATGGCTACACCTTC; CDR3 protein: CAWTPPPGQGNYGYTF; CDR3 length: 16; clone size: NA; J gene: TRBJ1-2; D gene: TRBD1; V gene: TRBV30
CDR3 DNA: TGTGCCTGGAGTGGTGGACTAGCGGGGTCACTGGGGCTCTTC; CDR3 protein: CAWSGGLAGSLGLF; CDR3 length: 14; clone size: NA; J gene: TRBJ2-1; D gene: TRBD2; V gene: TRBV30
CDR3 DNA: TGTGCCAGCAGTCGCGCGGCTTACAGGGGGCATGGTGGCTACACCTTC; CDR3 protein: CASSRAAYRGHGGYTF; CDR3 length: 16; clone size: NA; J gene: TRBJ1-2; D gene: TRBD1; V gene: TRBV28
CDR3 DNA: TGCGCCAGCAGCCAAGATGTGTCGGGGGGAAGTAGCTACGAGCAGTACTTC; CDR3 protein: CASSQDVSGGSSYEQYF; CDR3 length: 17; clone size: few; J gene: TRBJ2-7; D gene: TRBD2; V gene: TRBV4-1
CDR3 DNA: TGTGCCAGCAGCCCCAGGCAAGGTAGCGGGAGGCGAGGGGCCAACGTCCTGACTTTC; CDR3 protein: CASSPRQGSGRRGANVLTF; CDR3 length: 19; clone size: NA; J gene: TRBJ2-6; D gene: TRBD2; V gene: TRBV7-9
CDR3 DNA: TGTGCCAGCACCTCGGGCGGGGGGGGATCCTACGAGCAGTACTTC; CDR3 protein: CASTSGGGGSYEQYF; CDR3 length: 15; clone size: NA; J gene: TRBJ2-7; D gene: TRBD2; V gene: TRBV6-5
CDR3 DNA: TGTGCCAGCAGCCGAGTGTTATGGGAATTGAACACTGAAGCTTTCTTT; CDR3 protein: CASSRVLWELNTEAFF; CDR3 length: 16; clone size: NA; J gene: TRBJ1-1; D gene: NA; V gene: TRBV7-9
CDR3 DNA: TGCGCCAGCAGCTTGGCCTTTGTCGAGCAGTACTTC; CDR3 protein: CASSLAFVEQYF; CDR3 length: 12; clone size: NA; J gene: TRBJ2-7; D gene: NA; V gene: TRBV5-1
CDR3 DNA: TGTGCCAGCTCACCTTACCCGGGACTAGCGGGAGTAGAGACCCAGTACTTC; CDR3 protein: CASSPYPGLAGVETQYF; CDR3 length: 17; clone size: few; J gene: TRBJ2-5; D gene: TRBD2; V gene: TRBV18
CDR3 DNA: TGTGCCAGCAGCCTGGGGACAGGGAAAACCCCAAGCTCCTACAATGAGCAGTTCTTC; CDR3 protein: CASSLGTGKTPSSYNEQFF; CDR3 length: 19; clone size: NA; J gene: TRBJ2-1; D gene: TRBD1; V gene: TRBV9
CDR3 DNA: TGTGCCAGCAGCCAGCGGGACAGAGGGGAGGCAAAACTGTTTTTT; CDR3 protein: CASSQRDRGEAKLFF; CDR3 length: 15; clone size: few; J gene: TRBJ1-4; D gene: TRBD1; V gene: TRBV7-9
CDR3 DNA: TGTGCCACCACGGGACTGCACTATGGCTACACCTTC; CDR3 protein: CATTGLHYGYTF; CDR3 length: 12; clone size: NA; J gene: TRBJ1-2; D gene: NA; V gene: TRBV19
CDR3 DNA: TGTGCCAGCAGCTTCCCTCAACAGGGTGGGGGGTACAATGAGCAGTTCTTC; CDR3 protein: CASSFPQQGGGYNEQFF; CDR3 length: 17; clone size: NA; J gene: TRBJ2-1; D gene: NA; V gene: TRBV5-4
CDR3 DNA: TGTGCCAGCAGTCATCGACAGGGGCTCTATGGCTACACCTTC; CDR3 protein: CASSHRQGLYGYTF; CDR3 length: 14; clone size: NA; J gene: TRBJ1-2; D gene: TRBD1; V gene: TRBV28
CDR3 DNA: TGTGCCAGCAGTCGAGCGGGAGCAATGTCCTACAATGAGCAGTTCTTC; CDR3 protein: CASSRAGAMSYNEQFF; CDR3 length: 16; clone size: NA; J gene: TRBJ2-1; D gene: TRBD2; V gene: TRBV11-2
CDR3 DNA: TGTGCCAGCAGTGACTCGCCCCTGACCACCGGGGAGCTGTTTTTT; CDR3 protein: CASSDSPLTTGELFF; CDR3 length: 15; clone size: NA; J gene: TRBJ2-2; D gene: NA; V gene: TRBV6-4
CDR3 DNA: TGTGCCAGCAGCTGGGGACGGGAAAACACCGGGGAGCTGTTTTTT; CDR3 protein: CASSWGRENTGELFF; CDR3 length: 15; clone size: NA; J gene: TRBJ2-2; D gene: NA; V gene: TRBV11-2
CDR3 DNA: TGTGCCAGTAGAAACCGGGACAGCAACTATGGCTACACCTTC; CDR3 protein: CASRNRDSNYGYTF; CDR3 length: 14; clone size: NA; J gene: TRBJ1-2; D gene: TRBD1; V gene: TRBV19
CDR3 DNA: TGTGCCAGTAGTATAAATTACAGGGAACATGGCTACACCTTC; CDR3 protein: CASSINYREHGYTF; CDR3 length: 14; clone size: NA; J gene: TRBJ1-2; D gene: NA; V gene: TRBV19
CDR3 DNA: TGTGCCAGCAGCTACTACAGGGATGGAACAGGTGAAGCTTTCTTT; CDR3 protein: CASSYYRDGTGEAFF; CDR3 length: 15; clone size: NA; J gene: TRBJ1-1; D gene: NA; V gene: TRBV14
CDR3 DNA: TGCGCCAGCAGCTCAAGGGGACGAACAGACACAGATACGCAGTATTTT; CDR3 protein: CASSSRGRTDTDTQYF; CDR3 length: 16; clone size: NA; J gene: TRBJ2-3; D gene: NA; V gene: TRBV5-1
CDR3 DNA: TGTGCCATCAGTGATTTGCAGGGCCATAATTCACCCCTCCACTTT; CDR3 protein: CAISDLQGHNSPLHF; CDR3 length: 15; clone size: NA; J gene: TRBJ1-6; D gene: NA; V gene: TRBV10-3
CDR3 DNA: TGTGCCAGCCTGGGGGGGGCGAGGAACTATGGCTACACCTTC; CDR3 protein: CASLGGARNYGYTF; CDR3 length: 14; clone size: NA; J gene: TRBJ1-2; D gene: NA; V gene: TRBV28
CDR3 DNA: TGCAGCGCAGCATCAGCGGGGGCCCAAAATACGCAGTATTTT; CDR3 protein: CSAASAGAQNTQYF; CDR3 length: 14; clone size: NA; J gene: TRBJ2-3; D gene: TRBD2; V gene: TRBV29-1
CDR3 DNA: TGTGCCAGCAGCTTAGCCGGGACTAGCGGGGCTAGCTCCTACAATGAGCAGTTCTTC; CDR3 protein: CASSLAGTSGASSYNEQFF; CDR3 length: 19; clone size: NA; J gene: TRBJ2-1; D gene: TRBD2; V gene: TRBV11-2
CDR3 DNA: TGTGCCAGCAGCTGGGGGGACAGGGATTACTATGGCTACACCTTC; CDR3 protein: CASSWGDRDYYGYTF; CDR3 length: 15; clone size: NA; J gene: TRBJ1-2; D gene: TRBD1; V gene: TRBV5-4
CDR3 DNA: TGTGCCAGCAGCTTATGGTCGGGGGGCCCCTACGAGCGGTACTTC; CDR3 protein: CASSLWSGGPYERYF; CDR3 length: 15; clone size: NA; J gene: TRBJ2-7; D gene: NA; V gene: TRBV7-9
CDR3 DNA: TGTGCCAGCAGCTTCTCGCGGGACACCTATGGCTACACCTTC; CDR3 protein: CASSFSRDTYGYTF; CDR3 length: 14; clone size: NA; J gene: TRBJ1-2; D gene: NA; V gene: TRBV11-1
CDR3 DNA: TGTGCCATCAGTGAGTCGACACGGCAGCCCCAGCATTTT; CDR3 protein: CAISESTRQPQHF; CDR3 length: 13; clone size: NA; J gene: TRBJ1-5; D gene: NA; V gene: TRBV10-3
CDR3 DNA: TGTGCCAGCAGCCGGGGACAAGCTAACTATGGCTACACCTTC; CDR3 protein: CASSRGQANYGYTF; CDR3 length: 14; clone size: NA; J gene: TRBJ1-2; D gene: NA; V gene: TRBV27
CDR3 DNA: TGCGCCAGCAGCCACCCTCCCGGGACAGGGGGCGATCAGCCCCAGCATTTT; CDR3 protein: CASSHPPGTGGDQPQHF; CDR3 length: 17; clone size: NA; J gene: TRBJ1-5; D gene: TRBD1; V gene: TRBV4-1
CDR3 DNA: TGTGCCAGCAGCGCAAGGGGTGGACAGGTTGTATGGAACACTGAAGCTTTCTTT; CDR3 protein: CASSARGGQVVWNTEAFF; CDR3 length: 18; clone size: once; J gene: TRBJ1-1; D gene: TRBD1; V gene: TRBV25-1
CDR3 DNA: TGTGCCAGCAGTTTATTGGCCAGCTATTCGGAGACCCAGTACTTC; CDR3 protein: CASSLLASYSETQYF; CDR3 length: 15; clone size: NA; J gene: TRBJ2-5; D gene: NA; V gene: TRBV27
CDR3 DNA: TGTGCCCACAGGGGGGAGCAAAGGAAGGATGAGCAGTTCTTC; CDR3 protein: CAHRGEQRKDEQFF; CDR3 length: 14; clone size: once; J gene: TRBJ2-1; D gene: TRBD1; V gene: TRBV28
CDR3 DNA: TGTGCCAGCTCACCAGACCGGGGGGCCAACGTCCTGACTTTC; CDR3 protein: CASSPDRGANVLTF; CDR3 length: 14; clone size: NA; J gene: TRBJ2-6; D gene: NA; V gene: TRBV18
CDR3 DNA: TGTGCCAGCAGTTTAACCGGGACAGAGGAAAAACTGTTTTTT; CDR3 protein: CASSLTGTEEKLFF; CDR3 length: 14; clone size: NA; J gene: TRBJ1-4; D gene: TRBD1; V gene: TRBV6-5
CDR3 DNA: TGTGCCAGCAGCCGGCCAACTAATGAAAAACTGTTTTTT; CDR3 protein: CASSRPTNEKLFF; CDR3 length: 13; clone size: NA; J gene: TRBJ1-4; D gene: NA; V gene: TRBV5-6
CDR3 DNA: TGTGCCAGCAGTTATACCCCTAGCGGAGTGAGAATCGAGCAGTACTTC; CDR3 protein: CASSYTPSGVRIEQYF; CDR3 length: 16; clone size: NA; J gene: TRBJ2-7; D gene: TRBD2; V gene: TRBV6-6